The present T cell receptor (beta chain) was sequenced within a study of blood T cell repertoires in COVID-19. This clone was counted a single time. Participant age was roughly 18 to 89 years, and participants resided in roughly 24 US areas. The germline gives CDR1 KGHSH, CDR2 LQKENI. The CDR3 is made up of 14 amino acids. The V end lost 3 bases, the J end lost 6 bases, and 14 bases lay between the germline ends. Repertoires were generated with immunoSEQ multiplex PCR, while TCRdb's copy carries only in-frame clones and drops some. The sample holds some 220,000 clones, 88% seen once. The clonotype originates from a woman in her twenties or thirties who had recovered from COVID-19. Sequenced sample: PBMCs or T cells enriched from blood (not recorded which). The chain joins TRBV18 to TRBJ1-1; D is unresolved. CDR3 region: CASSPRPLDAEAFF. In nucleotides, the CDR3 is TGTGCCAGCTCACCGAGACCGCTAGATGCTGAAGCTTTCTTT.